The clone carrying this T cell receptor beta chain is categorized as medium-sized. The sample is drawn from a study of sequential checkpoint blockade in melanoma. Sample treatment: randomized to nivolumab then ipilimumab (arm A) or the reverse (arm B). Sequencing was performed with immunoSEQ multiplex PCR; in TCRdb, only in-frame clones are kept and a portion is missing. The sample consists of 15,000 to 20,000 clones, more than 75% of them appearing once. The germline V gene has CDR1 SEHNR and CDR2 FQNEAQ (reference sequence). The junction had 4 bases not matched to a gene; V was cut back by 1 base and J by 7 bases. The CDR3 has 14 residues.

The V gene is TRBV7-9, the J gene TRBJ1-5; 7 nucleotides match TRBD1. The sequences come from CD8+ T cells sorted from blood (inferred from file names), collected from a patient given nivolumab and ipilimumab in sequence. The sequence was obtained from a human donor with melanoma. As DNA, the CDR3 is TGTGCCAGCAGCTTAGGACAGGGTGGGCAGCCCCAGCATTTT. Encoded protein: CASSLGQGGQPQHF.